These 11 T cell receptor beta chains came from one sample sequenced in a study of CD8+ T cells in alopecia areata (dated by TCRdb to the late 2010s). Libraries were made using the immunoSEQ multiplex PCR assay. RNA was extracted from all samples and reverse transcribed into cDNA, which served as template for TCR sequencing. Here the immuneACCESS table is served through TCRdb, limited to in-frame sequences with V and J called. Missing clones are a known gap in these copies; in checked studies unresolved V genes cover under half, and the rest lacks a known reason. This sample comprises about 140,000 clones, roughly 60% of them detected only once. Together, the top ten hold more than 4.5% of the sample. The sequencing sample was made of CD4+ T cells sorted from blood. These receptors all stem from a human donor in good health.

CDR3 bases: TGTGCCTGGACTAGCGGGAGTCGGAATGAGCAGTTCTTC. The encoded protein is CAWTSGSRNEQFF. The chain has TRBV30 and TRBJ2-1, with TRBD2 matching 10 bases. From germline, CDR1 is GTSNPN and CDR2 SVGIG (reference sequence). CDR3 length: 13 amino acids. After removal of 4 bases from V and 7 bases from J, the junction contained 4 bases not matched to a gene. Supplemented by reference TRBV30 and TRBJ2-1, the full variable domain reads SQTIHQWPATLVQPVGSPLSLECTVEGTSNPNLYWYRQAAGRGLQLLFYSVGIGQISSEVPQNLSASRPQDRQFILSSKKLLLSDSGFYLCAWTSGSRNEQFFGPGTRLTVL.

CDR3 nucleotide sequence: TGCAGCGTTGGGGAACGGAGGAAAACTAATGAAAAACTGTTTTTT. Its translation: CSVGERRKTNEKLFF. The chain employs TRBV29-1 and TRBJ1-4; no clear D gene. V was trimmed by 4 bases and J by 1 base, leaving 13 bases between them. Germline CDR1 and CDR2: SQVTM and ANQGSEA. The CDR3 extends over 15 amino acids.

This clone occurred a few times. The V and J genes are TRBV19 and TRBJ2-3; D is possibly TRBD1 (6 bases). CDR3 length: 14 amino acids. Trimming cost V 3 bases and J 1 base, with 8 bases left between them. Germline CDR1 reads LNHDA; CDR2 reads SQIVND (reference sequence). The CDR3 region is CASSMTGGTDTQYF. In DNA, the CDR3 is TGTGCCAGTAGTATGACAGGTGGCACAGATACGCAGTATTTT.

V gene TRBV30 combines with J gene TRBJ2-7; the D gene is possibly TRBD1 (6 bases). Germline V gene lookup returns CDR1 GTSNPN and CDR2 SVGIG (reference sequence). The germline V and J ends were trimmed by 1 base and 13 bases, with 14 bases remaining between them. The CDR3 is 11 amino acids. The CDR3 loop reads CAWSARTAKYF. DNA for the CDR3: TGTGCCTGGAGTGCCCGGACAGCGAAATACTTC.

CDR3 bases: TGTGCCAGCATGTATCGACTAGCGGGACTTTACGAGCAGTACTTC. This translates into CASMYRLAGLYEQYF. The chain is built from TRBV6-5 and TRBJ2-7; TRBD2 matches at 11 bases. CDR3 size: 15 residues. Looked up from germline, CDR1 is MNHEY and CDR2 is SVGAGI. V was pared by 7 bases and J by 4 bases, with 9 bases of the junction left unmatched.

This clone showed up just a few times. J is TRBJ2-1 and V is TRBV9, with D perhaps TRBD2 (5 bases). Per germline, CDR1 SGDLS and CDR2 YYNGEE. The CDR3 spans 13 residues. V dropped 3 bases and J dropped 8 bases, with 12 bases sitting between them. The CDR3 region is CASSARGGHEQFF. CDR3 nucleotides: TGTGCCAGCAGCGCGCGAGGCGGGCATGAGCAGTTCTTC.

The chain combines TRBV28 with TRBJ2-7, with 11 bases identical to TRBD2. Looked up from germline, CDR1 is MDHEN and CDR2 is SYDVKM. Losses at the gene ends were 6 bases for V and 3 bases for J; bases not matched to a gene: 7. CDR3 length: 15 residues. CDR3 residues: CASRGGLADSYEQYF. CDR3 in DNA: TGTGCCAGCAGGGGGGGACTAGCGGATAGCTACGAGCAGTACTTC.

The CDR3 spells CASSVNRNQPQHF. The DNA of the CDR3 is TGTGCCAGCAGTGTGAACAGGAATCAGCCCCAGCATTTT. J is TRBJ1-5 and V is TRBV6-5, with D possibly being TRBD1 (5 bases). Trimming left V 5 bases short and J 4 bases short, with 9 bases between. The CDR3 is 13 residues long. CDR1 is MNHEY and CDR2 is SVGAGI in the germline V gene.

This chain joins TRBV5-1 and TRBJ2-2, with 8 bases lining up with TRBD1. Per germline, CDR1 SGHRS and CDR2 YFSETQ. J gave up 6 bases and V 0 bases, and 4 bases lay outside the gene matches. CDR3 length: 15 amino acids. Here the CDR3 reads CASSLVAGGAGELFF. The CDR3, as DNA: TGCGCCAGCAGCTTGGTGGCAGGGGGCGCCGGGGAGCTGTTTTTT.

The chain carries TRBV4-1 and TRBJ2-3; no reliable D call. This CDR3 comprises 14 residues. Germline V gives CDR1 MGHRA, CDR2 YSYEKL. V was cut by 3 bases and J by 2 bases, with 9 bases left in between. The CDR3 here is CASSQGWSTDTQYF. CDR3 DNA: TGCGCCAGCAGCCAGGGGTGGTCCACAGATACGCAGTATTTT.

The chain employs TRBV6-1 and TRBJ1-5; TRBD1 agrees at 8 bases. The CDR3 has 15 amino acids. Germline V lookup: CDR1 MNHNS, CDR2 SASEGT. J lost 7 bases, V lost 1 base, and 6 bases had no gene match. CDR3: CASSEDRQGYQPQHF. The CDR3 region has the DNA TGTGCCAGCAGTGAAGATCGACAGGGGTACCAGCCCCAGCATTTT.